The 10 T cell receptor beta chains reported below all come from one sample, sequenced in a study of blood T cell repertoires in COVID-19. Sequencing was performed with immunoSEQ multiplex PCR; in TCRdb, only in-frame clones are kept and a portion is missing. This sample has some 200,000 clones, with around 82% found just once. Sequenced: peripheral blood. The receptors were sampled from a woman older than 75 with acute or convalescent COVID-19.

This chain connects TRBV24-1 to TRBJ2-3, with 8 bases fitting TRBD2. The CDR3 has 16 amino acids. Germline V lookup: CDR1 KGHDR, CDR2 SFDVKD. V was clipped by 5 bases and J by 1 base; unmatched bases: 7. The CDR3 sequence: CATSAGGVPRTDTQYF. In nucleotides, the CDR3 is TGTGCCACCAGTGCCGGGGGGGTCCCCCGCACAGATACGCAGTATTTT.

This clone was observed a single time. This chain links TRBV27 with TRBJ1-4; no firm D call. Trimming shortened V by 5 bases and J by 7 bases, and 14 bases separated the two germline ends. Germline CDR1 MNHEY, CDR2 SMNVEV (reference sequence). This CDR3 region has 14 residues. As DNA, the CDR3 is TGTGCCAGCAGTGAAGATAGGCCGGGTGAAAAACTGTTTTTT. Translating it yields CASSEDRPGEKLFF. The full variable domain, with the rest looked up from reference TRBV27 and TRBJ1-4, is EAQVTQNPRYLITVTGKKLTVTCSQNMNHEYMSWYRQDPGLGLRQIYYSMNVEVTDKGDVPEGYKVSRKEKRNFPLILESPSPNQTSLYFCASSEDRPGEKLFFGSGTQLSVL.

The chain recombines TRBV27 with TRBJ2-5; possibly TRBD1 for D (6 bases). This CDR3 spans 15 amino acids. Trimming left V 6 bases short and J 2 bases short, with 16 bases between. Germline V lookup: CDR1 MNHEY, CDR2 SMNVEV (reference sequence). The CDR3 region is CASSQGRGPQETQYF. CDR3 coding DNA: TGTGCCAGCAGCCAAGGCAGGGGTCCTCAAGAGACCCAGTACTTC.

CDR3 loop: CASSPRSTGNSNQPQHF. The CDR3 nucleotides are TGTGCCAGCTCCCCGAGAAGTACAGGGAATAGCAATCAGCCCCAGCATTTT. The chain combines TRBV18 with TRBJ1-5, with D possibly TRBD1 on 6 matching bases. Per the germline V gene, CDR1 is KGHSH and CDR2 is LQKENI. Trimming cost V 6 bases and J 0 bases, with 18 bases left between them. The CDR3 is made up of 17 amino acids.

This clone occurred once. The chain recombines TRBV10-3 with TRBJ1-4; D call uncertain. Germline CDR1 ENHRY, CDR2 SYGVKD. The CDR3 has 14 residues. V shed 0 bases and J shed 8 bases, with 10 bases lying between them. CDR3 loop: CAISESGGEEKLFF. The CDR3 nucleotides are TGTGCCATCAGTGAGTCGGGCGGGGAAGAAAAACTGTTTTTT.

As concerns this clone: The germline gene is not matched at one end of the junction; a read error may be the cause. The chain couples TRBV6-6 to TRBJ2-7, with D perhaps TRBD1 or TRBD2 (5 bases each). CDR3 length: 15 residues. Germline CDR1 reads MNHNY; CDR2 reads SVGAGI (reference sequence). In DNA, the CDR3 is TGTGCCAGCAGTCACTCAGGGAGATCTTCCTACGAGCAGTACTTC. Translated: CASSHSGRSSYEQYF.

Ten or more counts support this clone. The CDR3 sequence: CASTLGGLGNEQFF. CDR3 nucleotides: TGTGCCAGCACTCTGGGGGGACTGGGCAATGAGCAGTTCTTC. The J gene is TRBJ2-1, the V gene TRBV9, with D perhaps matching TRBD2 (6 bases). The CDR3 is 14 amino acids. V dropped 6 bases and J dropped 6 bases, with 16 bases sitting between them. The germline V gene encodes CDR1 SGDLS and CDR2 YYNGEE.

The CDR3 reads CASSLDWRDTQTGQPQHF. CDR3 nucleotides: TGTGCCAGCAGCTTAGATTGGCGTGACACGCAAACAGGGCAGCCCCAGCATTTT. V gene TRBV7-2 combines with J gene TRBJ1-5, with TRBD1 as a possible D gene (6 bases). There are 18 residues in the CDR3. Germline values: CDR1 SGHTA, CDR2 FQGNSA. The V gene lost 1 base and the J gene lost 7 bases, with 23 bases spanning the gap.

This chain uses TRBV7-9 with TRBJ1-1, with 12 bases aligning to TRBD1. This CDR3 contains 13 residues. Germline V gene sequence: CDR1 SEHNR, CDR2 FQNEAQ (reference sequence). Losses at the gene ends were 5 bases for V and 11 bases for J; bases not matched to a gene: 6. The DNA for the CDR3 is TGTGCCAGCAGCGGAGGGACAGGGGGCCGGGCTTTCTTT. Translating it yields CASSGGTGGRAFF.

This chain joins TRBV7-8 and TRBJ1-5, with no clear D. This CDR3 region has 14 residues. Germline CDR1 SGHVS, CDR2 FQNEAQ. V lost 6 bases and J lost 2, with 11 bases in between. The CDR3 protein is CASRQLQGNQPQHF. CDR3 coding DNA: TGTGCCAGCAGACAACTCCAGGGCAATCAGCCCCAGCATTTT.